These 17 T cell receptor beta chains share one sample of origin, sequenced in a study of blood T cell repertoires in COVID-19. Assay used: immunoSEQ multiplex PCR; TCRdb lists only in-frame clones, some missing. This table holds 300,000 to 450,000 clones, more than 75% found once. The material sequenced was peripheral blood. All receptors derive from a human donor with acute or convalescent COVID-19. The donor label of this sample is uncertain.

The V call is TRBV9, the J call TRBJ2-2, with TRBD2 as a possible D gene (7 bases). Germline CDR1 reads SGDLS; CDR2 reads YYNGEE. V lost 4 bases and J lost 0, with 13 bases in between. The CDR3 is made up of 16 amino acids. In DNA, the CDR3 is TGTGCCAGCAGCCCGAGGGGGGGGTCGAACACCGGGGAGCTGTTTTTT. This translates into CASSPRGGSNTGELFF.

Concerning this clone itself: A junction boundary mismatches the germline segment, possibly from a read error. The chain uses TRBV25-1 and TRBJ1-1; D call uncertain. Germline CDR1 is MGHDK and CDR2 is SYGVNS. The length of the CDR3 is 10 residues. The CDR3 bases are TGTGCCAGCAGTGGTCCAACTGTTGACTTT. This codes for CASSGPTVDF.

This clone appeared a single time. The V call is TRBV5-1, the J call TRBJ2-7, with 8 nucleotides matching TRBD1. Trimming at V came to 4 bases and at J to 4 bases, leaving 7 bases not matched to a gene. This CDR3 comprises 14 residues. CDR1 SGHRS and CDR2 YFSETQ come from the germline V gene. CDR3 region: CASSPPGQVYEQYF. CDR3 nucleotide sequence: TGCGCCAGCAGCCCACCGGGACAGGTTTACGAGCAGTACTTC.

The chain joins TRBV11-2 to TRBJ1-4; the D is unclear. The CDR3 loop spans 14 amino acids. The ends were cut back, 3 bases at V and 5 bases at J, with 10 bases in the middle. From germline, CDR1 is SGHAT and CDR2 FQNNGV. CDR3 sequence reads: CASSLGSVNEKLFF. CDR3 nucleotide sequence: TGTGCCAGCAGCTTGGGGAGCGTAAATGAAAAACTGTTTTTT.

The V gene is TRBV28, the J gene TRBJ1-6; D might be TRBD1 (6 bases). CDR1 is MDHEN and CDR2 is SYDVKM in the germline V gene. Trimming cost V 3 bases and J 0 bases, with 15 bases left between them. The CDR3 is 18 amino acids. CDR3 region: CASSFPRQALSYNSPLHF. DNA for the CDR3: TGTGCCAGCAGTTTCCCAAGACAGGCCCTCTCCTATAATTCACCCCTCCACTTT.

V gene TRBV29-1 combines with J gene TRBJ2-1, with D hard to call. Germline CDR1 reads SQVTM; CDR2 reads ANQGSEA. CDR3 length equals 12 residues. V was clipped by 0 bases and J by 9 bases, with 9 bases between them. Written as DNA, the CDR3 is TGCAGCGTTGAAGATCGACCGGGTGAGCAGTTCTTC. It encodes CSVEDRPGEQFF.

The chain combines TRBV6-5 with TRBJ2-1; weak D call: TRBD2 (5 bases). CDR1 and CDR2 from the germline V gene are MNHEY and SVGAGI. The V end lost 2 bases, the J end lost 6 bases, and 14 bases lay between the germline ends. This CDR3 has 15 amino acids. The CDR3 loop reads CASSYGAPGGNEQFF. In DNA form, the CDR3 reads TGTGCCAGCAGTTACGGAGCGCCAGGAGGCAATGAGCAGTTCTTC.

V usage is TRBV12-5 and J usage is TRBJ2-3; maybe TRBD1 (6 bases). Germline CDR1 reads LGHNT; CDR2 reads FRNRAP. CDR3 length equals 14 residues. V was cut by 6 bases and J by 1 base, with 11 bases left in between. CDR3 DNA: TGTGCTAGTGGGCCCGGGACACGCACAGATACGCAGTATTTT. This sequence encodes CASGPGTRTDTQYF.

This clone was seen once. The chain has TRBV27 and TRBJ2-7; maybe TRBD2 (6 bases). V was cut by 5 bases and J by 1 base, with 12 bases left in between. In germline, CDR1 is MNHEY, CDR2 SMNVEV (reference sequence). The CDR3 loop spans 14 amino acids. The chain's CDR3 is CASSQMGTSYEQYF. In nucleotides, the CDR3 is TGTGCCAGCAGTCAGATGGGGACTTCCTACGAGCAGTACTTC.

This clone was seen ten or more times. This chain connects TRBV7-9 to TRBJ1-1; D is uncertain. Germline V gives CDR1 SEHNR, CDR2 FQNEAQ (reference sequence). CDR3 length equals 14 residues. V dropped 1 base and J dropped 1 base, with 7 bases sitting between them. The CDR3 sequence: CASSLGHPNTEAFF. DNA of the CDR3: TGTGCCAGCAGCTTAGGACACCCGAACACTGAAGCTTTCTTT.

The chain joins TRBV11-3 to TRBJ2-1; 10 nucleotides match TRBD2. Germline loops: CDR1 SGHNT, CDR2 YENEEA. The CDR3 is 16 amino acids. The V gene end was trimmed by 3 bases and the J gene end by 7 bases; junction bases not matched to a gene: 9. In DNA form, the CDR3 reads TGTGCCAGCAGCTTGGGACCTAGCGGGAGTGGTAATGAGCAGTTCTTC. This translates into CASSLGPSGSGNEQFF.

This clone appeared a few times. The chain recombines TRBV6-2 or TRBV6-3 with TRBJ2-5, with D maybe TRBD2 (7 bases). The CDR3 covers 14 residues. The V end was cut by 1 base, the J end by 5 bases, with 11 bases between. The germline V gene encodes CDR1 MNHEY and CDR2 SVGEGT. The CDR3 coding sequence is TGTGCCAGCAGTTACTTGGCGGGGGCTGAGACCCAGTACTTC. Protein product: CASSYLAGAETQYF.

The genes are TRBV15 and TRBJ1-5, with 8 bases matching TRBD1. Germline V gene lookup returns CDR1 LNHNV and CDR2 YYDKDF (reference sequence). V lost 0 bases and J lost 2; bases outside the gene matches: 18. This CDR3 has 21 amino acids. In DNA form, the CDR3 reads TGTGCCACCAGCAGAGATCACAACAACCGGACAGGGCTAGCGCGCAATCAGCCCCAGCATTTT. It yields the protein CATSRDHNNRTGLARNQPQHF.

This chain joins TRBV7-8 and TRBJ1-1; D unresolved. The CDR3 covers 12 residues. V was shortened by 5 bases and J by 7 bases, with 11 bases between the two germline ends. The V gene's germline CDR1 is SGHVS and CDR2 FQNEAQ. In DNA form, the CDR3 reads TGTGCCAGCAGCAACCGACATCGTGAAGCTTTCTTT. The encoded protein is CASSNRHREAFF.

At least ten counts were recorded for this clone. The chain has TRBV6-5 and TRBJ1-1, with D unclear. This CDR3 comprises 13 residues. V was cut by 4 bases and J by 1 base, with 7 bases left in between. Germline CDR1 is MNHEY and CDR2 is SVGAGI. The CDR3 is CASSFSSNTEAFF. DNA for the CDR3: TGTGCCAGCAGTTTTTCCTCGAACACTGAAGCTTTCTTT.

A remark on this clone: The sample holds other DNA sequences that translate to the same CDR3. V is TRBV5-4 and J is TRBJ2-7, with 9 bases identical to TRBD1. The CDR3 contains 15 residues. Germline CDR1 SGHNT, CDR2 YYREEE (reference sequence). J gave up 1 base and V 4 bases, and 6 bases lay outside the gene matches. DNA of the CDR3: TGTGCCAGCAGCGGGGGGACAGGGTCGTCCTACGAGCAGTACTTC. Encoded protein: CASSGGTGSSYEQYF.

The V and J genes are TRBV12-3 or TRBV12-4 and TRBJ1-2, with a weak D call TRBD1 (5 bases). CDR3 length equals 13 residues. The V and J ends lost 0 bases and 6 bases respectively, with 8 bases between them. The CDR3 DNA reads as TGTGCCAGCAGTTTAGCCAGGGCTCATGGCTACACCTTC. Its protein is CASSLARAHGYTF.